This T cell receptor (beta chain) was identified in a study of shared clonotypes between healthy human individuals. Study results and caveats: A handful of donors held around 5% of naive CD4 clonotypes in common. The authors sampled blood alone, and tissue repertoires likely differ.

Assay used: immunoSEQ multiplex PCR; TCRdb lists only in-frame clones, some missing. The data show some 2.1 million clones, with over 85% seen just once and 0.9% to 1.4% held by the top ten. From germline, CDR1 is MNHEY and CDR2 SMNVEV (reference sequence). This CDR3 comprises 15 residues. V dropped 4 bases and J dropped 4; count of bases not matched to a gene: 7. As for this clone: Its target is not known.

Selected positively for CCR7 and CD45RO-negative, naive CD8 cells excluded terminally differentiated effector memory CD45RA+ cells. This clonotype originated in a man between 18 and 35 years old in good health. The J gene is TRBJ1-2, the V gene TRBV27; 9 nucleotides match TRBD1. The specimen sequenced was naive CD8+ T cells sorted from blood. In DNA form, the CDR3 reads TGTGCCAGCAGTTGGAACCGGGACAGGGCCTATGGCTACACCTTC. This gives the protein CASSWNRDRAYGYTF.